This T cell receptor (beta chain) was profiled in a study of response to subunit inactivated influenza vaccine. Study-wide findings and caveats: It was suggested by the authors that few new T cells are recruited by each seasonal influenza vaccination.

This clonotype was observed many times. The antigen is not known. MiXCR, applied by TCRdb to the RT-PCR reads, yields one record per CDR3 protein. The table records under 750,000 distinct CDR3 sequences, roughly 12% of them present only once. The TCR originated in a man aged 45-65 years who received an inactivated influenza vaccine. Material: PBMCs from blood, obtained on the day of vaccination.

Here the CDR3 reads CASSEGEKLFF. The CDR3, as DNA: TGTGCCAGCTCTGAGGGGGAAAAACTGTTTTTT. V usage is TRBV25-1 and J usage is TRBJ1-4, with D perhaps TRBD1 (5 bases). Per the germline V gene, CDR1 is MGHDK and CDR2 is SYGVNS. V gave up 8 bases and J gave up 8 bases, with 9 bases separating them. This CDR3 region has 11 residues.